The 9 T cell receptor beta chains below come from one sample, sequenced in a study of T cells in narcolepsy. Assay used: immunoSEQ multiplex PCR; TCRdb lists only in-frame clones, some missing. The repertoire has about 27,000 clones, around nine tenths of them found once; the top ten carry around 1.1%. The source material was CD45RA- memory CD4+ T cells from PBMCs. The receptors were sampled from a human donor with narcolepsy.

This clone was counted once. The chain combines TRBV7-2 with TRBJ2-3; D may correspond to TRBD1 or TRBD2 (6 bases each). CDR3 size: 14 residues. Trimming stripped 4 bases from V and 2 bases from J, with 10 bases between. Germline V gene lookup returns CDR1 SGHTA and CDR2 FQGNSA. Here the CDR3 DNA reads TGTGCCAGCAGCTATCGGGGGCCCACAGATACGCAGTATTTT. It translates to CASSYRGPTDTQYF.

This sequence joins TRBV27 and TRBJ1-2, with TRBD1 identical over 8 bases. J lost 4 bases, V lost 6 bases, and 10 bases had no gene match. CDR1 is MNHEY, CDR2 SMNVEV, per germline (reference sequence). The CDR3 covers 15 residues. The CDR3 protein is CASRAGTGLIYGYTF. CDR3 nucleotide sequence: TGTGCCAGCAGGGCCGGGACAGGCCTGATCTATGGCTACACCTTC.

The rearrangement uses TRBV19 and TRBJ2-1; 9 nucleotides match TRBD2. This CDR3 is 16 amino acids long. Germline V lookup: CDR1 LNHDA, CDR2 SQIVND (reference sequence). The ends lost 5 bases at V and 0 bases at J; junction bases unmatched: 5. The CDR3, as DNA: TGTGCCAGTAGTCCGACTAGCGGAAGCTCCTACAATGAGCAGTTCTTC. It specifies CASSPTSGSSYNEQFF. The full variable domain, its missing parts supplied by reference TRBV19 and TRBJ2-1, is DGGITQSPKYLFRKEGQNVTLSCEQNLNHDAMYWYRQDPGQGLRLIYYSQIVNDFQKGDIAEGYSVSREKKESFPLTVTSAQKNPTAFYLCASSPTSGSSYNEQFFGPGTRLTVL.

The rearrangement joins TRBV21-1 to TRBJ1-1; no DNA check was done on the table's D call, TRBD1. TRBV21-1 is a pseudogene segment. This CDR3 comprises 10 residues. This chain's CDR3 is CASIPRGTFF. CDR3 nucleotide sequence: TGTGCCAGCATCCCCAGGGGAACTTTCTTT.

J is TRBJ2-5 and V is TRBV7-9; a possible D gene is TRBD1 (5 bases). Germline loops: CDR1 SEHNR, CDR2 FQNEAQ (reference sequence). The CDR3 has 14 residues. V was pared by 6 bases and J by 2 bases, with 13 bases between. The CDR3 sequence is CASSSWGQQETQYF. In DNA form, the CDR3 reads TGTGCCAGCAGTTCTTGGGGCCAGCAAGAGACCCAGTACTTC.

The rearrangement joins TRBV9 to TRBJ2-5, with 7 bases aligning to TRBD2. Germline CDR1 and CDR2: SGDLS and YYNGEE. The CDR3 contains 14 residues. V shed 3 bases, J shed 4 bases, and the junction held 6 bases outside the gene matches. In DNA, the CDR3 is TGTGCCAGCAGCGCCGCGGGGGTGGGAGAGACCCAGTACTTC. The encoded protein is CASSAAGVGETQYF.

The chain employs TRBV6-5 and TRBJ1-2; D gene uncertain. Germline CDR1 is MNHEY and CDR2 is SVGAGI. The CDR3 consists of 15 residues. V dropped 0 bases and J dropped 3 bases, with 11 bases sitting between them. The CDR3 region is CASSYSSGVYYGYTF. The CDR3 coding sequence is TGTGCCAGCAGTTACTCGAGCGGCGTTTACTATGGCTACACCTTC.

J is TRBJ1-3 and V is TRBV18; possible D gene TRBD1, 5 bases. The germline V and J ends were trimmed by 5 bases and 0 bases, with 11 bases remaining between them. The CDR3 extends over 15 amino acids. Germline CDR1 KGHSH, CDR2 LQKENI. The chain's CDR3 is CASSGDASSGNTIYF. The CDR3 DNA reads TGTGCCAGCTCAGGGGACGCCAGCTCTGGAAACACCATATATTTT. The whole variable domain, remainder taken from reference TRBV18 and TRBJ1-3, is NAGVMQNPRHLVRRRGQEARLRCSPMKGHSHVYWYRQLPEEGLKFMVYLQKENIIDESGMPKERFSAEFPKEGPSILRIQQVVRGDSAAYFCASSGDASSGNTIYFGEGSWLTVV.

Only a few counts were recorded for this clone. DNA for the CDR3: TGTGCCAGCAGCTCCTTAGGCACAGATACGCAGTATTTT. Translated, it gives CASSSLGTDTQYF. The chain carries TRBV2 and TRBJ2-3, with D unresolved. The CDR3 extends over 13 amino acids. The V end lost 6 bases, the J end lost 1 base, and 8 bases lay between the germline ends. The germline gives CDR1 SNHLY, CDR2 FYNNEI.